These 26 T cell receptor beta chains were sequenced from one sample in a study of T cells after yellow fever vaccination. TCRdb processed the 5' RACE reads anew with MiXCR; each CDR3 protein has one entry. The repertoire includes 200,000 to 300,000 distinct CDR3 sequences, about an eighth of them detected once, and 0.4% to 0.65% sits in the top ten. Sample: CD4+ T cells sorted from PBMCs, taken 45 days after the yellow fever booster vaccination. The receptor source for this set is a man aged 30-40 years who received the YFV17D yellow fever vaccine.

This chain connects TRBV25-1 to TRBJ2-7; D remains unclear. The CDR3 spans 11 residues. Germline V gene sequence: CDR1 MGHDK, CDR2 SYGVNS. The V gene lost 11 bases and the J gene lost 0 bases, with 8 bases spanning the gap. CDR3 in amino acids: CASTSSYEQYF. DNA for the CDR3: TGTGCCTCCACATCCTCCTACGAGCAGTACTTC.

V usage is TRBV20-1 and J usage is TRBJ2-3, with D hard to call. Per the germline V gene, CDR1 is DFQATT and CDR2 is SNEGSKA (reference sequence). The CDR3 has 11 residues. The ends were cut back, 3 bases at V and 6 bases at J, with 7 bases in the middle. As DNA, the CDR3 is TGCAGTGCTAGGCCTTCCGATACGCAGTATTTT. Encoded protein: CSARPSDTQYF.

The chain has TRBV5-5 and TRBJ1-1; 10 bases are shared with TRBD1. CDR1 and CDR2 from the germline V gene are SGHKS and YYEKEE (reference sequence). This CDR3 is 14 amino acids long. The V gene end was trimmed by 3 bases and the J gene end by 5 bases; junction bases not matched to a gene: 4. The CDR3 protein is CASSWDRGGTEAFF. CDR3 bases: TGTGCCAGCAGCTGGGACAGGGGAGGGACTGAAGCTTTCTTT.

Only a few counts were recorded for this clonotype. CDR3: CASSWGLAGIYEQYF. CDR3 DNA sequence: TGTGCCAGCAGCTGGGGACTAGCGGGCATCTACGAGCAGTACTTC. The chain employs TRBV7-2 and TRBJ2-7, with 12 bases identical to TRBD2. The CDR3 spans 15 residues. From germline, CDR1 is SGHTA and CDR2 FQGNSA. Unmatched junction bases numbered 4, after V lost 4 bases and J lost 3 bases.

To note about this clonotype: One junction end does not reproduce the germline sequence, and a read error may be involved. J is TRBJ2-1 and V is TRBV16; D remains unclear. This CDR3 region has 11 residues. Germline V gene lookup returns CDR1 KGHSY and CDR2 FQNENV. CDR3 residues: CASSQSHDQFF. The CDR3 DNA reads as TGTGCCAGCAGCCAAAGTCATGATCAGTTCTTC.

The V gene is TRBV20-1, the J gene TRBJ2-6, with D perhaps TRBD1 (5 bases). Trimming took off 3 bases at V and 0 bases at J, with 6 bases between the two ends. This CDR3 spans 14 amino acids. CDR1 DFQATT and CDR2 SNEGSKA come from the germline V gene (reference sequence). The CDR3 region has the DNA TGCAGTGCTAGCGACAGCTCTGGGGCCAACGTCCTGACTTTC. This codes for CSASDSSGANVLTF.

This chain joins TRBV29-1 and TRBJ2-5; 11 nucleotides match TRBD2. From germline, CDR1 is SQVTM and CDR2 ANQGSEA. The CDR3 extends over 15 amino acids. V was clipped by 7 bases and J by 5 bases; unmatched bases: 12. The CDR3 bases are TGCAGCGCAGGGACTAGCGGAGCGGCGGGGGAGACCCAGTACTTC. Its translation: CSAGTSGAAGETQYF.

This clonotype was seen a few times. This chain joins TRBV12-3 or TRBV12-4 and TRBJ2-2; D is perhaps TRBD2 (6 bases). This CDR3 region has 12 residues. With 2 bases removed from V and 8 bases from J, the gap between germline ends came to 6 bases. DNA of the CDR3: TGTGCCAGCAGTTTACGGGGGGGGGAGCTGTTTTTT. Protein sequence: CASSLRGGELFF.

This sequence joins TRBV10-3 and TRBJ2-1; tentatively, D is TRBD1 (6 bases). Germline CDR1 is ENHRY and CDR2 is SYGVKD. The CDR3 runs to 15 residues. The V end was cut by 6 bases, the J end by 5 bases, with 17 bases between. The CDR3 sequence is CAIRVTGLNDNEQFF. CDR3 nucleotide sequence: TGTGCCATCAGGGTCACAGGGTTAAACGACAATGAGCAGTTCTTC.

This clonotype was picked up a small number of times. CDR3 residues: CSAGQGGGIQYF. DNA of the CDR3: TGCAGCGCAGGACAGGGGGGAGGCATTCAGTACTTC. The V call is TRBV20-1, the J call TRBJ2-4; the match to TRBD1 covers 10 bases. Germline CDR1 reads DFQATT; CDR2 reads SNEGSKA (reference sequence). The CDR3 totals 12 residues.

DNA of the CDR3: TGTGCCAGCAGTTACGCGGGGTCAGAGACCCAGTACTTC. Its translation: CASSYAGSETQYF. The genes are TRBV6-5 and TRBJ2-5, with D perhaps TRBD2 (6 bases). V was cut by 2 bases and J by 4 bases, with 8 bases left in between. The CDR3 length is 13 residues. Per the germline V gene, CDR1 is MNHEY and CDR2 is SVGAGI.

The sample holds a few counts of this clonotype. The V gene is TRBV9, the J gene TRBJ2-6; D ambiguous. From germline, CDR1 is SGDLS and CDR2 YYNGEE. Trimming pared 4 bases from V and 7 bases from J, leaving 12 bases between. The CDR3 covers 14 residues. The CDR3 reads CASSLPGGANVLTF. The CDR3 DNA reads as TGTGCCAGCAGCCTACCCGGTGGAGCCAACGTCCTGACTTTC.

This clonotype showed up just a few times. The chain couples TRBV29-1 to TRBJ2-3; 15 bases map to TRBD2. Germline V gene sequence: CDR1 SQVTM, CDR2 ANQGSEA. Trimming at V came to 3 bases and at J to 5 bases, leaving 0 bases not matched to a gene. The CDR3 extends over 14 amino acids. CDR3 region: CSVEGLAGGDTQYF. The CDR3, as DNA: TGCAGCGTTGAGGGACTAGCGGGAGGAGATACGCAGTATTTT.

This clonotype was seen a few times. This chain links TRBV20-1 with TRBJ2-2, with TRBD2 matching 11 bases. This CDR3 has 16 residues. Per the germline V gene, CDR1 is DFQATT and CDR2 is SNEGSKA (reference sequence). V lost 1 base, J lost 6 bases, and 7 bases stayed unmatched. The chain's CDR3 is CSARVSGRALAGELFF. In DNA form, the CDR3 reads TGCAGTGCTAGAGTTAGCGGGAGGGCGTTGGCCGGGGAGCTGTTTTTT.

This clonotype appeared many times. This chain joins TRBV12-3 or TRBV12-4 and TRBJ2-5; D gene uncertain. CDR3 length equals 13 residues. V lost 6 bases and J lost 1, with 9 bases in between. Written as DNA, the CDR3 is TGTGCCAGCAGCCCCCCCGCCCAAGAGACCCAGTACTTC. Its protein product is CASSPPAQETQYF.

CDR3 DNA sequence: TGTGCCAGCAGTTGGTCGGGGGGACGATCGAACACCGGGGAGCTGTTTTTT. Its protein is CASSWSGGRSNTGELFF. The chain is built from TRBV6-2 or TRBV6-3 and TRBJ2-2; 7 nucleotides align to TRBD2. The CDR3 covers 17 residues. V shed 4 bases and J 0 bases; nucleotides not matched to a gene: 8. Germline assignment: CDR1 MNHEY and CDR2 SVGEGT.

Only a few counts were recorded for this clonotype. The genes are TRBV7-8 and TRBJ2-5, with 14 positions matching TRBD2. With V trimmed by 6 bases and J by 6 bases, 9 bases remained unmatched. The germline V gene encodes CDR1 SGHVS and CDR2 FQNEAQ. The length of the CDR3 is 16 residues. The CDR3 here is CASRQTSGRAGQTQYF. The CDR3, as DNA: TGTGCCAGCAGACAGACTAGCGGGAGGGCCGGGCAGACCCAGTACTTC.

The DNA of the CDR3 is TGTGCCAGCAGCTTAGAGGCGGGAGCGAGCTACGAGCAGTACTTC. Protein product: CASSLEAGASYEQYF. This chain joins TRBV7-2 and TRBJ2-7, with 7 nucleotides matching TRBD2. This CDR3 is built from 15 residues. The junction had 6 bases not matched to a gene; V was cut back by 1 base and J by 3 bases. Germline CDR1 reads SGHTA; CDR2 reads FQGNSA.

This clonotype was found many times. J is TRBJ1-5 and V is TRBV7-9, with TRBD1 as a possible D gene (6 bases). Trimming left V 7 bases short and J 6 bases short, with 16 bases between. This CDR3 is built from 14 residues. Germline V gene lookup returns CDR1 SEHNR and CDR2 FQNEAQ (reference sequence). The CDR3 DNA follows: TGTGCCAGCACCGGGACAAACTCGGGTCAGCCCCAGCATTTT. As protein: CASTGTNSGQPQHF.

This chain links TRBV6-5 with TRBJ2-1; D remains ambiguous. The CDR3 totals 14 residues. Trimming took 0 bases from V and 8 from J, leaving 11 bases between them. Germline CDR1 reads MNHEY; CDR2 reads SVGAGI. CDR3 residues: CASSYSSVEYEQFF. As DNA, the CDR3 is TGTGCCAGCAGTTACTCGTCTGTTGAGTATGAGCAGTTCTTC.

The chain has TRBV5-5 and TRBJ2-2, with a weak D call TRBD1 (5 bases). Looked up from germline, CDR1 is SGHKS and CDR2 is YYEKEE (reference sequence). With 5 bases removed from V and 0 bases from J, the gap between germline ends came to 17 bases. This CDR3 is 17 amino acids long. The CDR3 reads CASRTAPTESNTGELFF. CDR3 coding DNA: TGTGCCAGCAGGACCGCCCCGACAGAGTCGAACACCGGGGAGCTGTTTTTT.

The chain carries TRBV27 and TRBJ2-3; D possibly corresponds to TRBD2 (5 bases). Trimming cost V 5 bases and J 2 bases, with 20 bases left between them. Looked up from germline, CDR1 is MNHEY and CDR2 is SMNVEV (reference sequence). The CDR3 contains 17 residues. The CDR3 reads CASSPRRAAGATDTQYF. The CDR3 DNA reads TGTGCCAGCAGTCCCCGGCGGGCGGCAGGCGCCACAGATACGCAGTATTTT.

This clonotype was detected ten times or more. A read error may account for a junction end that differs from germline. This chain connects TRBV5-1 to TRBJ2-5; 7 bases match TRBD2. CDR1 is SGHRS, CDR2 YFSETQ, per germline. This CDR3 spans 13 amino acids. CDR3 in DNA: TGTGCCAGCAGCTTGGGGGGGCAAGAGACCCAGTACTTC. It specifies CASSLGGQETQYF.

The rearrangement links TRBV29-1 to TRBJ2-1, with D perhaps matching TRBD1 or TRBD2 (5 bases each). The CDR3 consists of 15 residues. Between the trimmed V and J ends, which lost 7 bases and 0 bases, there was a span of 16 bases. Germline CDR1 is SQVTM and CDR2 is ANQGSEA. CDR3 nucleotides: TGCAGCGGTATATGGGGGATAAGCTCCTACAATGAGCAGTTCTTC. Its translation: CSGIWGISSYNEQFF.

There are a few counts of this clonotype. The chain joins TRBV10-3 to TRBJ2-5; the D is unclear. The V gene's germline CDR1 is ENHRY and CDR2 SYGVKD. The CDR3 extends over 12 amino acids. V gave up 0 bases and J gave up 5 bases, with 4 bases separating them. CDR3 in amino acids: CAISESLETQYF. The CDR3 DNA reads TGTGCCATCAGTGAGTCGTTGGAGACCCAGTACTTC.

There are many counts of this clonotype. The CDR3 DNA is TGTGCCAGCAGCTTACGGACAGCGTCGGGGCGGTACACCGGGGAGCTGTTTTTT. Translation: CASSLRTASGRYTGELFF. This chain links TRBV11-2 with TRBJ2-2; possible D gene TRBD1, 6 bases. The CDR3 runs 18 residues. V was pared by 2 bases and J by 3 bases, with 19 bases between. Germline V CDR1 and CDR2: SGHAT, FQNNGV.